Listed below are T cell receptor beta chains from one sample, sequenced in a study of control samples from healthy donors and cancer patients. Only in-frame clones appear in the TCRdb table, and some are missing; sequencing was by immunoSEQ multiplex PCR. The sample yields around 130,000 clones, around nine tenths seen once. Sequenced input: blood. The receptors were sampled from a man over 45 in good health. The CDR3 runs from the conserved cysteine through the conserved F or W. Each record gives: clone size, V gene, J gene, D gene, CDR3 protein, CDR3 DNA. A D gene is named only where the DNA matches it firmly. The size field is filled for only some rows; it gives once, few, many or a size class.

abundance: -; v_gene: TRBV13; j_gene: TRBJ1-3; d_gene: -; CDR3aa: CASSLWHSGNTIYF; CDR3nt: TGTGCCAGCAGCTTATGGCACTCTGGAAACACCATATATTTT
abundance: -; v_gene: TRBV5-1; j_gene: TRBJ1-1; d_gene: TRBD1; CDR3aa: CASSDGQGKTEAFF; CDR3nt: TGCGCCAGCAGCGACGGACAGGGAAAAACTGAAGCTTTCTTT
abundance: -; v_gene: TRBV14; j_gene: TRBJ1-4; d_gene: TRBD1; CDR3aa: CASSAKGALLFF; CDR3nt: TGTGCCAGCAGCGCCAAGGGGGCGCTACTGTTTTTT
abundance: -; v_gene: TRBV4-1; j_gene: TRBJ2-7; d_gene: TRBD1; CDR3aa: CASSQTDRGYEQYF; CDR3nt: TGCGCCAGCAGCCAAACTGACAGGGGATACGAGCAGTACTTC
abundance: -; v_gene: TRBV5-1; j_gene: TRBJ2-3; d_gene: -; CDR3aa: CASRTPGADTQYF; CDR3nt: TGCGCCAGCAGGACCCCAGGGGCAGATACGCAGTATTTT
abundance: -; v_gene: TRBV12-3/TRBV12-4; j_gene: TRBJ1-2; d_gene: TRBD1; CDR3aa: CASSQDRAYGYTF; CDR3nt: TGTGCCAGCAGCCAGGACAGGGCCTATGGCTACACCTTC
abundance: -; v_gene: TRBV10-2; j_gene: TRBJ2-4; d_gene: -; CDR3aa: CASRQLGVAKNIQYF; CDR3nt: TGCGCCAGCAGACAGCTAGGGGTAGCCAAAAACATTCAGTACTTC
abundance: -; v_gene: TRBV27; j_gene: TRBJ2-2; d_gene: TRBD1; CDR3aa: CASMTGAGTGELFF; CDR3nt: TGTGCCAGCATGACAGGGGCGGGCACCGGGGAGCTGTTTTTT
abundance: -; v_gene: TRBV5-8; j_gene: TRBJ2-1; d_gene: TRBD2; CDR3aa: CTSNPERGLHNEQFF; CDR3nt: TGTACCAGCAACCCCGAGCGGGGGCTCCACAATGAGCAGTTCTTC
abundance: -; v_gene: TRBV3-1/TRBV3-2; j_gene: TRBJ2-1; d_gene: TRBD2; CDR3aa: CASSQGPTYLAGSYNEQFF; CDR3nt: TGTGCCAGCAGCCAAGGCCCCACTTACCTAGCGGGGTCCTACAATGAGCAGTTCTTC
abundance: -; v_gene: TRBV3-1/TRBV3-2; j_gene: TRBJ2-5; d_gene: -; CDR3aa: CASSPGGAETQYF; CDR3nt: TGTGCCAGCAGCCCGGGTGGGGCTGAGACCCAGTACTTC
abundance: -; v_gene: TRBV6-2/TRBV6-3; j_gene: TRBJ2-1; d_gene: TRBD2; CDR3aa: CASSYFLAGATNNEQFF; CDR3nt: TGTGCCAGCAGTTACTTCCTAGCGGGGGCCACGAACAATGAGCAGTTCTTC
abundance: few; v_gene: TRBV11-3; j_gene: TRBJ2-7; d_gene: -; CDR3aa: CASSLTSNSYEQYF; CDR3nt: TGTGCCAGCAGCTTAACGTCAAACTCCTACGAGCAGTACTTC
abundance: -; v_gene: TRBV15; j_gene: TRBJ2-1; d_gene: TRBD2; CDR3aa: CATSGDSGGLNEQFF; CDR3nt: TGTGCCACCAGCGGGGATAGCGGGGGGCTCAATGAGCAGTTCTTC
abundance: once; v_gene: TRBV6-5; j_gene: TRBJ1-5; d_gene: -; CDR3aa: CASSTPGTRHF; CDR3nt: TGTGCCAGCAGTACCCCCGGGACAAGGCATTTT
abundance: -; v_gene: TRBV20-1; j_gene: TRBJ2-2; d_gene: TRBD2; CDR3aa: CSASTGTSGGANTGELFF; CDR3nt: TGCAGTGCTAGTACCGGGACTAGCGGGGGGGCGAACACCGGGGAGCTGTTTTTT
abundance: -; v_gene: TRBV19; j_gene: TRBJ1-2; d_gene: TRBD1; CDR3aa: CASSPQGDMDYGYTF; CDR3nt: TGTGCCAGTAGTCCCCAGGGGGATATGGACTATGGCTACACCTTC
abundance: -; v_gene: TRBV5-6; j_gene: TRBJ1-2; d_gene: -; CDR3aa: CASSLGGYGYTF; CDR3nt: TGTGCCAGCAGCTTGGGGGGTTATGGCTACACCTTC
abundance: -; v_gene: TRBV5-5; j_gene: TRBJ2-7; d_gene: -; CDR3aa: CASSPRRTADYEQYF; CDR3nt: TGTGCCAGCAGTCCCCGTAGGACAGCGGACTACGAGCAGTACTTC
abundance: -; v_gene: TRBV7-2; j_gene: TRBJ1-5; d_gene: -; CDR3aa: CASSLISVQPQHF; CDR3nt: TGTGCCAGCAGCTTAATTAGTGTGCAGCCCCAGCATTTT
abundance: -; v_gene: TRBV27; j_gene: TRBJ1-4; d_gene: -; CDR3aa: CASSFLGAAGEKLFF; CDR3nt: TGTGCCAGCAGTTTTTTGGGGGCAGCTGGTGAAAAACTGTTTTTT
abundance: -; v_gene: TRBV5-4; j_gene: TRBJ2-5; d_gene: -; CDR3aa: CASTLEGREETQYF; CDR3nt: TGTGCCAGCACTCTGGAGGGCAGGGAAGAGACCCAGTACTTC
abundance: -; v_gene: TRBV9; j_gene: TRBJ1-6; d_gene: -; CDR3aa: CASSDGTLNSPLHF; CDR3nt: TGTGCCAGCAGCGACGGGACCCTTAATTCACCCCTCCACTTT